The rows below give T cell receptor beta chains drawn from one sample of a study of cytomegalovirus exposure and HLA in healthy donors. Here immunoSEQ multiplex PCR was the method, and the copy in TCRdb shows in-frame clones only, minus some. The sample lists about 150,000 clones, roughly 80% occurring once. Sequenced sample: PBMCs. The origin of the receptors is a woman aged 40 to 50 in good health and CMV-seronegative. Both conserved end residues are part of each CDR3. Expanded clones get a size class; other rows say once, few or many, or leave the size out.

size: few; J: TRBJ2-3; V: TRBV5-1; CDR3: CASRYTDTQYF
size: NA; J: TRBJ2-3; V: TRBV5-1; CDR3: CASSLGTGVSTDTQYF
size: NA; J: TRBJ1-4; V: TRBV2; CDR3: CASRASVATNEKLFF
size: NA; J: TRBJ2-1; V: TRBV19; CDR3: CASSFPGLAEYNEQFF
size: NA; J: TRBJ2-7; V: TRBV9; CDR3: CASSVESVGTRRQYF
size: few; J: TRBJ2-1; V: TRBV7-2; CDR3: CASSLGRPNEQFF
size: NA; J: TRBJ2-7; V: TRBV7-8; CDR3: CASSSGLVPYEQYF
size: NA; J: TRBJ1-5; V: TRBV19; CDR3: CASSLGGAGGIGQPQHF
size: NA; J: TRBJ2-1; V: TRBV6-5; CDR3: CASRYPTGTRQFF
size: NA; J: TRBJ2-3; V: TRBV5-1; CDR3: CASSQGWSTDTQYF
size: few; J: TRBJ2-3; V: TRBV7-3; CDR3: CASSLRGATDTQYF
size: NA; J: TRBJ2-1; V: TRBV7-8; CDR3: CASSLEVGAGQFF
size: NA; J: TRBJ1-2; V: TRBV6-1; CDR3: CASSPTGDYGYTF
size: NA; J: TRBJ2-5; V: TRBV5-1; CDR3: CASSPAGQPQETQYF
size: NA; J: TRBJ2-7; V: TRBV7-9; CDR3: CASSWEQGAVFYEQYF
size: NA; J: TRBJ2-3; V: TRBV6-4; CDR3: CASSDEQGPDTQYF
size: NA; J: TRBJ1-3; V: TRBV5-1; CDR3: CASSSDRGFGNTIYF
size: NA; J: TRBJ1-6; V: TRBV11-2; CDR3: CASSLAVANSPLHF
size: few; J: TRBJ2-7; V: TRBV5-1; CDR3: CASTSGDPAYEQYF
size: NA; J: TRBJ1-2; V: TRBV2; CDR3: CASSEGSQRSNGYTF
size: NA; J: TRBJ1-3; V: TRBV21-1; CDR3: CASSGQGFYGNTIYF
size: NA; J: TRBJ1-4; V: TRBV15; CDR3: CATSRDHREKLFF
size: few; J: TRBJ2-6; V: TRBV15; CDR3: CATSRDSVSGANVLTF
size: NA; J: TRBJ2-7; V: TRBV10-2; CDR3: CASSEGRAGVEQYF
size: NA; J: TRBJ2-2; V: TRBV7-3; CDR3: CASSLWGPGTGELFF
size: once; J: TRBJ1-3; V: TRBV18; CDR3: CASSPPWDSSGNTIYF
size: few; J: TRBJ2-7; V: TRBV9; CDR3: CASSVGPGQHYEQYF
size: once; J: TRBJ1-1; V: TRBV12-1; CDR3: CARYMVSGVEAFF
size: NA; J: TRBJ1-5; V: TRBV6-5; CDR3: CASGQGARQPQHF
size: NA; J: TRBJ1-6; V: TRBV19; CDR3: CASSPQTALGSYNSPLHF
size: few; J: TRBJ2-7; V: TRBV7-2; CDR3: CASSTGLAPYEQYF